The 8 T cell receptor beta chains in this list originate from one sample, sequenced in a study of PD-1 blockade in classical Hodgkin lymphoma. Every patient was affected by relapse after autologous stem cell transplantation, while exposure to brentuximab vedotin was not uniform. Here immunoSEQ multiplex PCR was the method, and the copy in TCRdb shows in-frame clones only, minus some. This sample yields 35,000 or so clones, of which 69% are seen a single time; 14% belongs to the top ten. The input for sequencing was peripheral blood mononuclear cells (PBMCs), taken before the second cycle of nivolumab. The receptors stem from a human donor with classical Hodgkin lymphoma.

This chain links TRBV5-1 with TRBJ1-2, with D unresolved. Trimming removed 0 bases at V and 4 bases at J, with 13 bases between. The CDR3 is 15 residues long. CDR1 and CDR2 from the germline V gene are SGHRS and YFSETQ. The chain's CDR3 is CASSLGASFFYGYTF. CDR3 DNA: TGCGCCAGCAGCTTGGGTGCCAGCTTCTTCTATGGCTACACCTTC.

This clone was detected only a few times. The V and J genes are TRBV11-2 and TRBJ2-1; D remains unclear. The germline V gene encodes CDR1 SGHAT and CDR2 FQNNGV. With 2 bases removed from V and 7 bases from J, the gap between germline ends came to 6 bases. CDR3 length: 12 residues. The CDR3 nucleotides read TGTGCCAGCAGCTTATTTAAGAATGAGCAGTTCTTC. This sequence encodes CASSLFKNEQFF.

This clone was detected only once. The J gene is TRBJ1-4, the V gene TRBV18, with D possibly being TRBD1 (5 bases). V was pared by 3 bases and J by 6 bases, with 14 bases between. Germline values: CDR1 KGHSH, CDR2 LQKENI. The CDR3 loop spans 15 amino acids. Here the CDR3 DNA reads TGTGCCAGCTCACCTGGGACCGGATATTATGAAAAACTGTTTTTT. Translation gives CASSPGTGYYEKLFF.

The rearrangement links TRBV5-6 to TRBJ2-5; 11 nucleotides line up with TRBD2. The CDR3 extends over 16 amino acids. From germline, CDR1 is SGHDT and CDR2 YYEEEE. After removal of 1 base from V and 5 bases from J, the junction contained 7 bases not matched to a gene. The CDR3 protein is CASSLYSGGALETQYF. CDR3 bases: TGTGCCAGCAGCTTGTATAGCGGGGGGGCCCTTGAGACCCAGTACTTC. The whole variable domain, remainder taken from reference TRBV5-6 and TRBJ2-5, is DAGVTQSPTHLIKTRGQQVTLRCSPKSGHDTVSWYQQALGQGPQFIFQYYEEEERQRGNFPDRFSGHQFPNYSSELNVNALLLGDSALYLCASSLYSGGALETQYFGPGTRLLVL.

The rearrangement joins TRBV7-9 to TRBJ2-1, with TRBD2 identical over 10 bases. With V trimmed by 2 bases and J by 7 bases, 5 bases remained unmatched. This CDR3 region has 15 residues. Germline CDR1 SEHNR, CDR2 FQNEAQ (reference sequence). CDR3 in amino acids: CASSLLAGVANEQFF. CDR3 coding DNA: TGTGCCAGCAGCTTACTAGCGGGAGTGGCAAATGAGCAGTTCTTC. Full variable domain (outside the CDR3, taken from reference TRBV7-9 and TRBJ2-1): DTGVSQNPRHKITKRGQNVTFRCDPISEHNRLYWYRQTLGQGPEFLTYFQNEAQLEKSRLLSDRFSAERPKGSFSTLEIQRTEQGDSAMYLCASSLLAGVANEQFFGPGTRLTVL.

The CDR3 loop reads CASSLEVAQGDTQYF. CDR3 nucleotides: TGTGCCAGCAGCTTAGAGGTAGCCCAAGGGGATACGCAGTATTTT. V is TRBV7-9 and J is TRBJ2-3; no definite D call. Deletions cut 1 base from V and 6 bases from J, with 14 bases between. The germline V gene encodes CDR1 SEHNR and CDR2 FQNEAQ (reference sequence). The CDR3 is 15 amino acids. The full variable domain, with the rest looked up from reference TRBV7-9 and TRBJ2-3, is DTGVSQNPRHKITKRGQNVTFRCDPISEHNRLYWYRQTLGQGPEFLTYFQNEAQLEKSRLLSDRFSAERPKGSFSTLEIQRTEQGDSAMYLCASSLEVAQGDTQYFGPGTRLTVL.

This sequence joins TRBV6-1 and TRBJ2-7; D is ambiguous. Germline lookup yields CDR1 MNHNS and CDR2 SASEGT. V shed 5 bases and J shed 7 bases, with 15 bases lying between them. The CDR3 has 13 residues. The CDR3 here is CASSLTTRLEQYF. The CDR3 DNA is TGTGCCAGCAGTTTAACGACCAGGTTGGAGCAGTACTTC.

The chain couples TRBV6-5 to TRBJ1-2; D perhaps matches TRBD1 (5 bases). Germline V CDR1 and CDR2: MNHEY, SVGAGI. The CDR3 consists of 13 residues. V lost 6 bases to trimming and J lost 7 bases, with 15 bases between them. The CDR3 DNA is TGTGCCAGCAGAAACCGGGGCCTACGTGGCTACACCTTC. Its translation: CASRNRGLRGYTF.